This T cell receptor beta chain was profiled in a study of cytomegalovirus exposure and HLA in healthy donors. Findings and caveats of the study: Researchers reportedly found TCR beta sequences accurately predicted most subjects' HLA-A and HLA-B alleles. The sole available immune exposure information was CMV serostatus.

PCR involved 60 Vbeta and 13 Jbeta primers. In the original processing: Later, 65 million to 85 million unique TCR beta chains were counted in an analysis, and about 10 million of them were shared. Measured with immunoSEQ multiplex PCR; TCRdb has only the in-frame clones, and not every one. The DNA gave D and trimming, while V, J and clone size come from that table. Of about 120,000 clones in the sample, around 85% were seen once. Remarks on this clone: What it binds is unknown.

Losses at the gene ends were 2 bases for V and 2 bases for J; bases not matched to a gene: 7. Germline V gene data show CDR1 as MNHEY and CDR2 as SVGAGI. This CDR3 is 16 amino acids long. The TCR originated in a man aged 30 to 45 in good health and CMV-seropositive. The V and J genes are TRBV6-5 and TRBJ2-5; 8 bases align to TRBD2. Sequencing used PBMCs. CDR3 DNA: TGTGCCAGCAGTTACGTTGCGGGGGGACTTCAAGAGACCCAGTACTTC. Translated: CASSYVAGGLQETQYF.